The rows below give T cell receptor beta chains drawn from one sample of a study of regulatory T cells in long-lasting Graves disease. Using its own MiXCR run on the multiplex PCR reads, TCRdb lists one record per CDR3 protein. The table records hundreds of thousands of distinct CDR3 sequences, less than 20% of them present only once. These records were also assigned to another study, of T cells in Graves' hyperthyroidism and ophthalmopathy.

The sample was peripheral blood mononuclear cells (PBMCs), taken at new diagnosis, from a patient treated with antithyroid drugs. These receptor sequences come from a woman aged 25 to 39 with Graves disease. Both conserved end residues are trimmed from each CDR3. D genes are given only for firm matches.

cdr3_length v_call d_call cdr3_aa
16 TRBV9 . ASSAAKPGIANTGELF
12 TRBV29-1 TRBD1 SEGQGTRRSGYT
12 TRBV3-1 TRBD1 ASSQKGGISPLH
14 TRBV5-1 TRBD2 ASSLEISGSSYEQY
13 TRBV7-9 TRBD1 ASSLETGLVQPQH
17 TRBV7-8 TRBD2 ASSNRLAGGLGSGDTQY
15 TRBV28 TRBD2 ASSLFETGLASYEQY
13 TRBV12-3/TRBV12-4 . ASSPPGPSSYEQY
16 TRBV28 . ASTTPGGGSPNVNEQF
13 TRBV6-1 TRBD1 ASSLIGTANTEAF
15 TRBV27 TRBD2 ASIPGGLAGEHNEQF
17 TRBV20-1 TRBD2 SASDAKLAGGGITGELF
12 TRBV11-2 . ASTNTGPSGEQY
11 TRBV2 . ASSDDGNQPQH
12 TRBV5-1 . ASSSGQKADTQY
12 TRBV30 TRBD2 AWTMGLASDTQY
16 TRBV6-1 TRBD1 ASSEFLKPWTGSTEAF
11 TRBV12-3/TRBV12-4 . ASSSGIGHGYT
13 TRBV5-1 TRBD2 ASSLDGGRDLAQY
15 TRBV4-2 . ASSQVERTTGYDGYT
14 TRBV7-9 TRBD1 ASSASLGTGLYEQY
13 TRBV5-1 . ASSFGAADTRELF
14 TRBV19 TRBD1 ASRPLPTGTNTEAF
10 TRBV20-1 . SASLREKTQY
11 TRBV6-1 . ASSDRGVNEQY
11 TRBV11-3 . ASSLDGLGELF
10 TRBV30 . AWDPAGNTIY
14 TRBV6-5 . ASSYSSRARNTEAF
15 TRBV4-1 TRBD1 ASSQPWRGRRGNTIY
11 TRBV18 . ASSQSRVETQY
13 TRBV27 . ASSPNLGSVQPQH
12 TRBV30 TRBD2 AWSRASGIREQY
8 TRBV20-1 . SGRESPLH
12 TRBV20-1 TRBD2 STRGLAGRETQY
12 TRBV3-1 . AGSYSRAPEGYT
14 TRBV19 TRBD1 ASSSPYPGDRNGYT
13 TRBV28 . AGQDSSRNTGELF
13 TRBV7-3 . ASSLTGESNQPQH
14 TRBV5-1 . ASSLETLGSGNTIY
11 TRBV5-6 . ASSSEIDQPQH
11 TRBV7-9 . ASSLNKNTEAF
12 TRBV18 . ASSLAAESYEQY
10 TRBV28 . ASRSAVRELF
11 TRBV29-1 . SGDLIVGDEQF
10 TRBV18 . ASSRPTETQY
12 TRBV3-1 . ASSQRGHPEKLF
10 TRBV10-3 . AISDSNTEAF
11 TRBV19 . ASKTTGRGEQF
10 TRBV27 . ASSSLRDTQY
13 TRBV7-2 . ASSQAGVSSYEQY
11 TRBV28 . ASSKGQGNTIY
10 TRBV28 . AGTGFNSPLH
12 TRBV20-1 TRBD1 SARPRQGASEQY
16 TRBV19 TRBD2 ASSAGGLAGGKKGTQY
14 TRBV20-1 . SARDPVGGALDTQY
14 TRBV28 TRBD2 ASSLLAGGPVYEQY
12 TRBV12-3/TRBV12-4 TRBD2 ASRPFSSGDTQY